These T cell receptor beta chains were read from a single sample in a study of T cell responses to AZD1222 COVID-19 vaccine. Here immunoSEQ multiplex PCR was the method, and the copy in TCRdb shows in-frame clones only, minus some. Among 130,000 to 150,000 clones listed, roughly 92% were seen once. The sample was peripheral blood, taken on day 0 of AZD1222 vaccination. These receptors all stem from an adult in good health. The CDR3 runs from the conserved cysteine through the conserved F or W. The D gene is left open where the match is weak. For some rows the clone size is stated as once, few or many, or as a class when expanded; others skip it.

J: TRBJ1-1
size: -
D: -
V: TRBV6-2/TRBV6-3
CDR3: CASSYSPGGGFTEAFF
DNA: TGTGCCAGCAGTTACTCACCCGGGGGAGGGTTTACTGAAGCTTTCTTT

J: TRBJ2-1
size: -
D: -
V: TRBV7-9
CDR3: CASSFMILNEQFF
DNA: TGTGCCAGCAGCTTTATGATCCTGAATGAGCAGTTCTTC

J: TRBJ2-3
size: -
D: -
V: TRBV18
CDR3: CASSPGSPDTQYF
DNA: TGTGCCAGCTCACCCGGTAGCCCAGATACGCAGTATTTT

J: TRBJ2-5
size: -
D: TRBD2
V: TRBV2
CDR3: CASTGRNSQETQYF
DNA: TGTGCCAGCACCGGGAGGAACTCTCAAGAGACCCAGTACTTC

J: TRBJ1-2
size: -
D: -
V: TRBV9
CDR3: CASSGMDRPPYGYTF
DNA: TGTGCCAGCAGCGGGATGGACAGACCGCCCTATGGCTACACCTTC

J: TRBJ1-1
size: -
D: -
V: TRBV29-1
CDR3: CSVVGGSVTEAFF
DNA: TGCAGCGTTGTTGGGGGAAGCGTCACTGAAGCTTTCTTT

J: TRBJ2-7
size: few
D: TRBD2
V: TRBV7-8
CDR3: CASSLGPGGEEQYF
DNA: TGTGCCAGCAGCTTAGGGCCGGGGGGGGAAGAGCAGTACTTC

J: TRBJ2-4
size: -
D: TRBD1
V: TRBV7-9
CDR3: CASSRDRGTPYIQYF
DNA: TGTGCCAGCAGCCGGGACAGGGGTACGCCTTACATTCAGTACTTC

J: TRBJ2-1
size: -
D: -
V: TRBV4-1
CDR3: CASSQVGRGTRNEQFF
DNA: TGCGCCAGCAGCCAAGTGGGCAGGGGAACAAGGAATGAGCAGTTCTTC

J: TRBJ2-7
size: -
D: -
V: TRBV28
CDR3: CAVGSGSRMPYF
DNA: -

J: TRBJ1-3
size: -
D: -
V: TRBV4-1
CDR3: CASSPDSQMTIYF
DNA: TGCGCCAGCAGCCCGGACTCACAAATGACCATATATTTT

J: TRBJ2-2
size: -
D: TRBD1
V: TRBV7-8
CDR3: CASSGQGALTGELFF
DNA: TGTGCCAGCTCGGGACAGGGGGCATTAACCGGGGAGCTGTTTTTT

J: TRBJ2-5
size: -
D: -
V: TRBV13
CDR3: CASSLGHAALGDQETQYF
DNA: TGTGCCAGCAGCTTAGGCCATGCGGCTTTAGGGGATCAAGAGACCCAGTACTTC

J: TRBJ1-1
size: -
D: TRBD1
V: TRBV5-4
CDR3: CASSLDRGFMRAFF
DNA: TGTGCCAGCAGCTTGGACAGGGGGTTTATGAGGGCTTTCTTT

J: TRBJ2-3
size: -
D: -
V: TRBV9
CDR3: CASSVGGLGEGTQYF
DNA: TGTGCCAGCAGCGTAGGCGGGCTTGGGGAAGGTACGCAGTATTTT

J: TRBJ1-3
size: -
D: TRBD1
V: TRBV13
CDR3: CASSTQDRSSGNTIYF
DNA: TGTGCCAGCAGCACCCAGGACAGGAGCTCTGGAAACACCATATATTTT

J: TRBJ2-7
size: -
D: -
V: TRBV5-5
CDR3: CASSIRQGYEQYF
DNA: TGTGCCAGCAGCATCCGGCAGGGTTACGAGCAGTACTTC

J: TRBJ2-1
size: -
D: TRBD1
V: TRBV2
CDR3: CASSFRDRAYNEQFF
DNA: TGTGCCAGCAGTTTCAGAGACAGGGCTTACAATGAGCAGTTCTTC

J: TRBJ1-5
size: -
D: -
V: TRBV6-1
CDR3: CASSERGPGNQPQHF
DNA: TGTGCCAGCAGTGAGCGGGGTCCGGGCAATCAGCCCCAGCATTTT

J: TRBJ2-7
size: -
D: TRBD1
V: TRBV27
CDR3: CASSLIGQVSYEQYF
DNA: TGTGCCAGCAGTTTAATAGGACAGGTCTCCTACGAGCAGTACTTC

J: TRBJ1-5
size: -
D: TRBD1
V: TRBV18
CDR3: CASSPRTGYTLQPQHF
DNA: TGTGCCAGCTCACCGAGGACAGGGTATACTCTACAGCCCCAGCATTTT

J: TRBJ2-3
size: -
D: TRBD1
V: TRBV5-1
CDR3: CASSAGQGSPDTQYF
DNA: TGCGCCAGCAGCGCCGGACAGGGAAGTCCAGATACGCAGTATTTT

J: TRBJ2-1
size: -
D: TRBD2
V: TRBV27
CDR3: CANGLAGGPYYNEQFF
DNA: TGTGCCAACGGACTAGCGGGAGGGCCGTACTACAATGAGCAGTTCTTC

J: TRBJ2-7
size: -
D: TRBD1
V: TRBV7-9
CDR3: CASSLGALSGQGAGYEQYF
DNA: TGTGCCAGCAGCTTAGGGGCTCTATCGGGACAGGGGGCAGGATACGAGCAGTACTTC

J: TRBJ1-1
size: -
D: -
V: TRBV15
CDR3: CATSRDVENTEAFF
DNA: TGTGCCACCAGCAGAGATGTGGAGAACACTGAAGCTTTCTTT

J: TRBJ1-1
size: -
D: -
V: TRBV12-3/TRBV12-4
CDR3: CASRYQGTEAFF
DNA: TGTGCCAGCAGGTATCAGGGAACTGAAGCTTTCTTT

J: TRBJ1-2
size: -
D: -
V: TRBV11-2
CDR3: CASSRTNYGYTF
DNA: TGTGCCAGCAGCCGGACTAACTATGGCTACACCTTC

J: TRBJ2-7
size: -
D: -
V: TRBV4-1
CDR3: CASSHLPQGGAGSNEQYF
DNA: TGCGCCAGCAGCCATCTCCCCCAGGGGGGGGCAGGGAGCAACGAGCAGTACTTC

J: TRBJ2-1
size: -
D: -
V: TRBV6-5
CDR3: CASSYSRKAEQFF
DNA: TGTGCCAGCAGTTACTCGAGAAAGGCGGAGCAGTTCTTC

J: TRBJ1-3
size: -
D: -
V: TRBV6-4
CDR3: CARSPPTGENTIYF
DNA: TGTGCCCGCTCCCCCCCGACCGGAGAAAACACCATATATTTT

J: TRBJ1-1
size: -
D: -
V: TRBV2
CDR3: CASSEAHGDSEAFF
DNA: TGTGCCAGCAGTGAAGCGCACGGAGACAGTGAAGCTTTCTTT

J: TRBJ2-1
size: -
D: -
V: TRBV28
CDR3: CASSFVGLEQFF
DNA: TGTGCCAGCAGTTTCGTGGGCCTAGAGCAGTTCTTC

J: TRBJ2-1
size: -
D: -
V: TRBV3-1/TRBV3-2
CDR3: CASSQDRADEQFF
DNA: TGTGCCAGCAGCCAAGATCGAGCGGATGAGCAGTTCTTC

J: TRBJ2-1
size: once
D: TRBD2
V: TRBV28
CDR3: CASSPRTYSRLAGRFNEQFF
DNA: TGTGCCAGCAGTCCTCGTACCTACTCGCGACTAGCGGGACGTTTCAATGAGCAGTTCTTC

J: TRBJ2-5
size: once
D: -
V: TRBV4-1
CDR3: CASSQVGLQETQYF
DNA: TGCGCCAGCAGCCAAGTAGGCCTGCAAGAGACCCAGTACTTC

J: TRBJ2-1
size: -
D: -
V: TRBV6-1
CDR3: CASSERLEGGRGSFF
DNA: TGTGCCAGCAGTGAACGCCTGGAGGGGGGGCGGGGCTCGTTCTTC

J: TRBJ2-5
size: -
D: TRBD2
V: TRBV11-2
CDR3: CASSLGDYHGGVETQYF
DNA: TGTGCCAGCAGCTTAGGGGACTACCACGGGGGTGTGGAGACCCAGTACTTC

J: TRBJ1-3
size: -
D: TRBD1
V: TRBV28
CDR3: CASSSFLGGAAGNTIYF
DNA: TGTGCCAGCAGTTCCTTCCTAGGGGGCGCTGCTGGAAACACCATATATTTT

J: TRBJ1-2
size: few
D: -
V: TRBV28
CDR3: CASRDPDRDGAYGYTF
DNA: TGTGCCAGCAGGGACCCGGACCGGGACGGAGCGTATGGCTACACCTTC

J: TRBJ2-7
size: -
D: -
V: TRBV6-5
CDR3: CASSYSGVNSYEQYF
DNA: TGTGCCAGCAGTTACTCAGGGGTGAACTCCTACGAGCAGTACTTC

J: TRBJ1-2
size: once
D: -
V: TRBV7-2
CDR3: CASSFLYGYTF
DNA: TGTGCCAGCAGCTTCCTCTATGGCTACACCTTC

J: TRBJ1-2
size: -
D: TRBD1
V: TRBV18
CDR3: CASSPWGQDGYTF
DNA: TGTGCCAGCTCACCATGGGGACAGGATGGCTACACCTTC

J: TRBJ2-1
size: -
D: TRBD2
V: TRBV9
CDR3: CASSVTSGGYNEQFF
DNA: TGTGCCAGCAGCGTAACTAGCGGGGGTTACAATGAGCAGTTCTTC

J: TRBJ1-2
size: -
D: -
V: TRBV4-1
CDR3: CASSQRGRPYGYTF
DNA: TGCGCCAGCAGCCAGCGAGGACGGCCTTATGGCTACACCTTC

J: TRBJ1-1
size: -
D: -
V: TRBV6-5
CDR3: CASSYSVGRQAFF
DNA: TGTGCCAGCAGTTACTCGGTGGGGAGGCAGGCTTTCTTT

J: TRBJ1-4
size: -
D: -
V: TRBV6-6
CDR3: CASNYRGPEKLFF
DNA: TGTGCCAGCAATTACCGGGGGCCGGAAAAACTGTTTTTT

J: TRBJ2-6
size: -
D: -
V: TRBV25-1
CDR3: CASRSGANVLTF
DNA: TGTGCCAGCAGGTCTGGGGCCAACGTCCTGACTTTC

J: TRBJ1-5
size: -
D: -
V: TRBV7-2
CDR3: CASSLGGRGARSNQPQHF
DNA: TGTGCCAGCAGCTTAGGGGGTCGAGGAGCCAGAAGCAATCAGCCCCAGCATTTT

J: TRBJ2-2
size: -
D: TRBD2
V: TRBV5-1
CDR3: CASSEFTRGDTGELFF
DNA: TGCGCCAGCAGCGAGTTCACGCGGGGGGACACCGGGGAGCTGTTTTTT

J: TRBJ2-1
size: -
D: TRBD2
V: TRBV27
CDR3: CASSSLAGVIEQFF
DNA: TGTGCCAGCAGTAGCCTAGCGGGAGTCATCGAGCAGTTCTTC

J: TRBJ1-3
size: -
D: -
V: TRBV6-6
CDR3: CASYVGLSGNTIYF
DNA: TGTGCCAGCTACGTGGGACTGTCCGGAAACACCATATATTTT

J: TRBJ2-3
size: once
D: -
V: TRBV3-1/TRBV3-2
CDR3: CASSDRTILYSTDTQYF
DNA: TGTGCCAGCAGCGACCGGACTATCCTCTATAGCACAGATACGCAGTATTTT

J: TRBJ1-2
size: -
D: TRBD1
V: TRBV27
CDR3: CASSPTDRESDGYTF
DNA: TGTGCCAGCAGTCCAACGGACAGGGAATCAGACGGCTACACCTTC